The following is a TCR beta chain sequence with its context. The PCR had 60 Vbeta and 13 Jbeta primers. Only in-frame clones appear in the TCRdb table, and some are missing; sequencing was by immunoSEQ multiplex PCR. The profile shows about 100,000 clones, more than 70% of them singletons. This entry belongs to a study of cytomegalovirus exposure and HLA in healthy donors. This CDR3 comprises 15 residues. V was trimmed by 0 bases and J by 2 bases, leaving 11 bases between them. CDR1 and CDR2 from the germline V gene are MNHEY and SVGAGI. The TCR comes from a man aged 18-30 years in good health and CMV-seronegative. Sequencing input: PBMCs. This rearrangement joins TRBV6-5 to TRBJ2-7, with D possibly TRBD2 on 6 matching bases. The CDR3 DNA reads TGTGCCAGCAGTTACTCGAGGGACTCTACCTACGAGCAGTACTTC. This sequence encodes CASSYSRDSTYEQYF.